This T cell receptor beta chain was obtained from a study of T-cell reconstitution after alpha-beta-depleted transplantation in children. Findings of the study overall: Several patients had high TCRbeta diversity at day 60; it came from surviving recipient T cells and thymic progenitors. T-cell counts and diversity at one year post-transplant came mainly from newly produced T cells. Several hundred graft clones that had expanded were reportedly the source of alpha-beta T cells about two months after transplant.

Points on this clonotype: The antigen remains undetermined.

The CDR3 runs 18 residues. Unique molecular identifiers featured in how the TCRbeta library was prepared. TCRdb processed the PCR reads anew with MiXCR; each CDR3 protein has one entry. Found here are approximately 230,000 distinct CDR3 sequences, roughly 24% of them singletons; the top ten hold about 2.5%. Sequencing was performed on PBMCs, taken before TCRalphabeta/CD19-depleted stem cell transplant. The J gene is TRBJ2-7, the V gene TRBV21-1; the table names TRBD1, a call not compared with the DNA. TRBV21-1 is labeled a pseudogene. The origin of this receptor is a girl aged 2 to 10 with Fanconi anemia, due to receive a stem cell transplant. The CDR3 DNA follows: TGTGCCAGCAGCAAAGATGGCCAGCTGAGGGGAAGAGGGTACGAGCAGTACTTC. Amino acid sequence: CASSKDGQLRGRGYEQYF.